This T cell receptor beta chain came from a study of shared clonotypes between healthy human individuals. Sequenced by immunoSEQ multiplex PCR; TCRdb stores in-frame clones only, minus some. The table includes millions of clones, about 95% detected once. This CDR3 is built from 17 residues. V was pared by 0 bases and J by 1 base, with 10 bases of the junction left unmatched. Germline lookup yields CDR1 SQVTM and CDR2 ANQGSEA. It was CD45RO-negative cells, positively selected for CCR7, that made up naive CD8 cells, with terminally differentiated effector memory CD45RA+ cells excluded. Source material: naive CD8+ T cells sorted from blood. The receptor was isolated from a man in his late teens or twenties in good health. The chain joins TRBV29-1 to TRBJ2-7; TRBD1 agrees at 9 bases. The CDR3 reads CSVEDLRQGGFSYEQYF. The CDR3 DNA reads TGCAGCGTTGAAGATCTTCGACAGGGGGGCTTTTCCTACGAGCAGTACTTC.